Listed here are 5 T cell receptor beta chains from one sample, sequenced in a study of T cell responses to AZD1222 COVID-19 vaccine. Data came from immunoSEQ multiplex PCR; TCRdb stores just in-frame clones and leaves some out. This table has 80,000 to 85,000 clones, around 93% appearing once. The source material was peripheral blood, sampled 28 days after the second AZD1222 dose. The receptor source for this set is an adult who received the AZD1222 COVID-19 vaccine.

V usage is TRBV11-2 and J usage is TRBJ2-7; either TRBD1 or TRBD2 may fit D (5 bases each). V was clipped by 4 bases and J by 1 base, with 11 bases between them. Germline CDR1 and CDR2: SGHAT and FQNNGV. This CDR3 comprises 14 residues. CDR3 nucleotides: TGTGCCAGCAGCTCGGGACCGTTATCCTACGAGCAGTACTTC. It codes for CASSSGPLSYEQYF.

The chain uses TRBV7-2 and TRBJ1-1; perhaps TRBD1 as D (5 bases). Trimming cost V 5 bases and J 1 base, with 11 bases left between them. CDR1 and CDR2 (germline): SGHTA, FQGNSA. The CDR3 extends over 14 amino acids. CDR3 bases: TGTGCCAGCAGCACGGGACTGCCGAACACTGAAGCTTTCTTT. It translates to CASSTGLPNTEAFF.

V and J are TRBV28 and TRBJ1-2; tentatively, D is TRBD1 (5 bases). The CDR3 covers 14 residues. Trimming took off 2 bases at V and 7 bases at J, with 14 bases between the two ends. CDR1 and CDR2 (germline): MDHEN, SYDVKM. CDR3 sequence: CASSLGGNYGGYTF. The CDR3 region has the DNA TGTGCCAGCAGTTTAGGGGGTAACTATGGTGGCTACACCTTC.

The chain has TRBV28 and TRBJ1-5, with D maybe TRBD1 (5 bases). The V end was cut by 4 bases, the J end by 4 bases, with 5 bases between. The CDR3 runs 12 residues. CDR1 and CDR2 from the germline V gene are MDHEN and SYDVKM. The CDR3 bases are TGTGCCAGCAGTTGGGGGAATCAGCCCCAGCATTTT. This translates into CASSWGNQPQHF.

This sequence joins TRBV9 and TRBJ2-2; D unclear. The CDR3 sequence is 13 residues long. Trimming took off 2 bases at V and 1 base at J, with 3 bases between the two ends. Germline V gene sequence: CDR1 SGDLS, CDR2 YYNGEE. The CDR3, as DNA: TGTGCCAGCAGCGTCAGGAACACCGGGGAGCTGTTTTTT. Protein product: CASSVRNTGELFF.